This T cell receptor (beta chain) was obtained from a study of T cell responses to AZD1222 COVID-19 vaccine. Study-wide context: Second-dose intervals near 4 or 12 weeks were combined. Notes on the study in general: Variant regions that are unmutated are reportedly the target of nearly half of spike-specific TCRs. The repertoires were collected only after the peak T cell response. Spike-specific TCR breadth and depth grew following two AZD1222 doses.

Per germline, CDR1 SGDLS and CDR2 YYNGEE. CDR3 size: 14 residues. Germline trimming cut 0 bases from V and 3 bases from J; bases unmatched to any gene: 2. This clone has only one observation. No antigen is known for it. The data were produced by immunoSEQ multiplex PCR, yet TCRdb's version contains in-frame clones alone and is incomplete. The sample lists roughly 100,000 clones, less than 90% occurring once. The sequence was collected from an adult in good health. The material sequenced was peripheral blood, taken on day 0 of AZD1222 vaccination. The chain recombines TRBV9 with TRBJ1-1, with 7 bases fitting TRBD1. CDR3 loop: CASSVGQGYTEAFF. CDR3 nucleotide sequence: TGTGCCAGCAGCGTAGGACAGGGCTACACTGAAGCTTTCTTT.